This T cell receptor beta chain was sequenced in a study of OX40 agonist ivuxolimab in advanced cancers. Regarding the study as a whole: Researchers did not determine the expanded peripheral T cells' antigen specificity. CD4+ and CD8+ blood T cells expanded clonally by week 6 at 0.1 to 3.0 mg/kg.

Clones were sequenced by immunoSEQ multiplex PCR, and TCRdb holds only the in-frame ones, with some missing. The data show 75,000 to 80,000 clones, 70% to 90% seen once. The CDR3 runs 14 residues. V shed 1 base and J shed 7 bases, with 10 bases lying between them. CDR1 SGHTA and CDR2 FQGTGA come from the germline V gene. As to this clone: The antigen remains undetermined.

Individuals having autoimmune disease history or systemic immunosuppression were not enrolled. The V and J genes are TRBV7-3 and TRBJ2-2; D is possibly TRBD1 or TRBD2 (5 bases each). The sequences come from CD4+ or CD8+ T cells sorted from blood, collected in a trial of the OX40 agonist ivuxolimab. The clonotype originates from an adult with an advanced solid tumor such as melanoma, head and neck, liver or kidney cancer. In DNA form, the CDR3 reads TGTGCCAGCAGCTTAATGGGGGAGTTCGGGGAGCTGTTTTTT. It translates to CASSLMGEFGELFF.